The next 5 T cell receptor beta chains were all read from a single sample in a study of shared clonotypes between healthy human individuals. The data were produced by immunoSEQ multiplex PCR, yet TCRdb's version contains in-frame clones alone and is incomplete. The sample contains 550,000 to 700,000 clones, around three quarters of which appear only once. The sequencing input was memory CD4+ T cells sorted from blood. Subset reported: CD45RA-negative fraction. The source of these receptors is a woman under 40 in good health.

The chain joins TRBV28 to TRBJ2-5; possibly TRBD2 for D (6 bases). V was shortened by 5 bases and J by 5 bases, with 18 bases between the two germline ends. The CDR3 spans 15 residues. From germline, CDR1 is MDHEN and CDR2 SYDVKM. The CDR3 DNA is TGTGCCAGCAGTCCCGGACTTGGGAGGAGGGAGACCCAGTACTTC. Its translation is CASSPGLGRRETQYF.

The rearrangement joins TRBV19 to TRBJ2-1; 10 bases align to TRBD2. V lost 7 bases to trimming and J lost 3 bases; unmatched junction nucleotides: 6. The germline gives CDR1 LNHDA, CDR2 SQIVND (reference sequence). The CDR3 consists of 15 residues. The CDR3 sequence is CASIRTSGDYNEQFF. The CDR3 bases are TGTGCCAGTATCCGGACTAGCGGAGACTACAATGAGCAGTTCTTC.

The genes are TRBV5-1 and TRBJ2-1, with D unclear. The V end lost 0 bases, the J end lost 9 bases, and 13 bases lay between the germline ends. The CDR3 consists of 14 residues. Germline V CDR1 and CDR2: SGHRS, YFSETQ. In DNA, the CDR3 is TGCGCCAGCAGCTTGGTTAGTAATCTGGGTGAGCAGTTCTTC. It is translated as CASSLVSNLGEQFF.

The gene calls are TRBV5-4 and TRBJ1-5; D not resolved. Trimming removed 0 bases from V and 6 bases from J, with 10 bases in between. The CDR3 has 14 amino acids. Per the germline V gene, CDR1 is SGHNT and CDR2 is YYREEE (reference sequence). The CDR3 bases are TGTGCCAGCAGCTTGGGGGGAGTCGGTCAGCCCCAGCATTTT. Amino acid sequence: CASSLGGVGQPQHF.

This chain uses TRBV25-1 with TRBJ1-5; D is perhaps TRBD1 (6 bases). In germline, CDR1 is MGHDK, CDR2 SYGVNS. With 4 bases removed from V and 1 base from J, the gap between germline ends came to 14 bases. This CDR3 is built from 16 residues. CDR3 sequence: CASSGGGLGSNQPQHF. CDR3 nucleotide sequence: TGTGCCAGCAGTGGCGGGGGGCTGGGGAGCAATCAGCCCCAGCATTTT. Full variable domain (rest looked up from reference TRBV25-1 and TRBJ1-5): EADIYQTPRYLVIGTGKKITLECSQTMGHDKMYWYQQDPGMELHLIHYSYGVNSTEKGDLSSESTVSRIRTEHFPLTLESARPSHTSQYLCASSGGGLGSNQPQHFGDGTRLSIL.